This passage covers 14 T cell receptor beta chains from one sample sequenced in a study of CD4 T cells in relation to SARS-CoV-2 and coronaviruses. Unexposed donor CD4+ T cells date from about 2011-2018, before the COVID-19 pandemic. The cells were cultured for approximately 10 days before CD4+ T cells were isolated. For these receptors, no antigen is known. The method was immunoSEQ multiplex PCR; TCRdb's version includes in-frame clones alone and lacks a portion of them. This table has just under 20,000 clones, more than 65% appearing once. The sample was CD4+ T cells from PBMCs, cultured in vitro. These receptors were taken from a human donor in good health.

The chain links TRBV19 to TRBJ1-4, with 9 nucleotides matching TRBD1. Germline values: CDR1 LNHDA, CDR2 SQIVND (reference sequence). J gave up 8 bases and V 4 bases, and 8 bases lay outside the gene matches. The CDR3 covers 15 residues. In nucleotides, the CDR3 is TGTGCCAGTAGTAGACCGGGACAGGGACGCGAAAAACTGTTTTTT. This gives the protein CASSRPGQGREKLFF.

The rearrangement links TRBV11-3 to TRBJ2-3, with 8 bases lining up with TRBD1. Germline CDR1 is SGHNT and CDR2 is YENEEA. V was clipped by 5 bases and J by 3 bases; unmatched bases: 7. The CDR3 is 15 amino acids. CDR3 in amino acids: CASSRRTGRTDTQYF. Here the CDR3 DNA reads TGTGCCAGCAGCCGCCGGACAGGGAGGACAGATACGCAGTATTTT.

This chain joins TRBV6-2 or TRBV6-3 and TRBJ2-2; D is possibly TRBD2 (6 bases). V was trimmed by 4 bases and J by 7 bases, leaving 16 bases between them. The CDR3 has 15 amino acids. The germline gives CDR1 MNHEY, CDR2 SVGEGT. The DNA of the CDR3 is TGTGCCAGCAGTTTCCCGAACATCGGGAGCGGGGAGCTGTTTTTT. Translated, it gives CASSFPNIGSGELFF.

This chain links TRBV7-3 with TRBJ2-6; D is uncertain. With 4 bases removed from V and 3 bases from J, the gap between germline ends came to 7 bases. The CDR3 covers 14 residues. CDR1 SGHTA and CDR2 FQGTGA come from the germline V gene. The CDR3 here is CASSSPGGANVLTF. CDR3 nucleotides: TGTGCCAGCAGCTCCCCGGGTGGGGCCAACGTCCTGACTTTC.

J is TRBJ2-5 and V is TRBV30; no definite D call. The CDR3 has 11 amino acids. Germline V gene sequence: CDR1 GTSNPN, CDR2 SVGIG (reference sequence). V lost 0 bases and J lost 5, with 4 bases in between. The CDR3 nucleotides read TGTGCCTGGAGTGTCCTGGAGACCCAGTACTTC. Translating gives CAWSVLETQYF.

The gene calls are TRBV7-2 and TRBJ2-7; TRBD2 agrees at 11 bases. V was pared by 4 bases and J by 2 bases, with 4 bases of the junction left unmatched. The CDR3 is 15 residues long. CDR1 is SGHTA, CDR2 FQGNSA, per germline. The CDR3 region has the DNA TGTGCCAGCAGCTCCTTTAGCGGGAGGGCCTACGAGCAGTACTTC. Translation gives CASSSFSGRAYEQYF.

This chain links TRBV6-5 with TRBJ2-2; 7 nucleotides match TRBD1. V dropped 8 bases and J dropped 0; count of bases not matched to a gene: 6. In germline, CDR1 is MNHEY, CDR2 SVGAGI. This CDR3 has 15 residues. The CDR3 DNA follows: TGTGCCAGCCTTCCCGGGACAGCGAACACCGGGGAGCTGTTTTTT. Its protein product is CASLPGTANTGELFF.

The gene calls are TRBV7-2 and TRBJ2-7, with 8 bases matching TRBD2. The CDR3 is 13 residues long. Germline trimming cut 4 bases from V and 7 bases from J; bases unmatched to any gene: 6. Per the germline V gene, CDR1 is SGHTA and CDR2 is FQGNSA. The CDR3 reads CASSWAGGGEQYF. CDR3 bases: TGTGCCAGCAGCTGGGCGGGAGGAGGGGAGCAGTACTTC.

The V call is TRBV5-4, the J call TRBJ2-1; D remains ambiguous. Trimming took off 2 bases at V and 8 bases at J, with 11 bases between the two ends. The CDR3 has 13 residues. Germline V CDR1 and CDR2: SGHNT, YYREEE (reference sequence). As DNA, the CDR3 is TGTGCCAGCAGCTTTGTTCACGGCGATGAGCAGTTCTTC. As protein: CASSFVHGDEQFF. Variable domain in full (rest from reference TRBV5-4 and TRBJ2-1): ETGVTQSPTHLIKTRGQQVTLRCSSQSGHNTVSWYQQALGQGPQFIFQYYREEENGRGNFPPRFSGLQFPNYSSELNVNALELDDSALYLCASSFVHGDEQFFGPGTRLTVL.

This clone was observed a handful of times. The chain uses TRBV2 and TRBJ1-1, with a weak D call TRBD1 (5 bases). Trimming cost V 5 bases and J 1 base, with 14 bases left between them. Germline CDR1 is SNHLY and CDR2 is FYNNEI. This CDR3 comprises 15 residues. The CDR3 region has the DNA TGTGCCAGCAGTCGAGAGGGGAGTGGGAACACTGAAGCTTTCTTT. This codes for CASSREGSGNTEAFF.

The V call is TRBV5-1, the J call TRBJ1-6; a possible D gene is TRBD1 (6 bases). The germline V and J ends were trimmed by 3 bases and 2 bases, with 24 bases remaining between them. The length of the CDR3 is 20 residues. The germline CDR1 and CDR2 sequences are SGHRS and YFSETQ. The CDR3 DNA reads TGCGCCAGCAGCTCGAACCTTGGTAGGGGGACTGGAACCTATAATTCACCCCTCCACTTT. Translation: CASSSNLGRGTGTYNSPLHF.

J is TRBJ2-5 and V is TRBV7-2, with 10 bases lining up with TRBD2. This CDR3 region has 16 residues. Trimming took 5 bases from V and 5 from J; bases not matched to a gene: 11. Germline CDR1 reads SGHTA; CDR2 reads FQGNSA. The CDR3, as DNA: TGTGCCAGCAGCCAAAGGACTAGCGGCCCGGGGGAGACCCAGTACTTC. This codes for CASSQRTSGPGETQYF.

CDR3 in amino acids: CASRAGANTEAFF. CDR3 sequence (DNA): TGTGCCAGCAGGGCCGGGGCGAACACTGAAGCTTTCTTT. This sequence joins TRBV11-3 and TRBJ1-1; tentative D call: TRBD1 (5 bases). V was shortened by 6 bases and J by 1 base, with 9 bases between the two germline ends. Germline V gives CDR1 SGHNT, CDR2 YENEEA. This CDR3 contains 13 residues.

The chain employs TRBV9 and TRBJ2-2, with TRBD2 matching over 9 bases. The J segment lost 5 bases and the V segment lost 4 bases, leaving 6 bases of the junction unmatched. The length of the CDR3 is 15 residues. Germline CDR1 is SGDLS and CDR2 is YYNGEE. The CDR3 here is CASSLSGGGTGELFF. Written as DNA, the CDR3 is TGTGCCAGCAGCCTTAGCGGGGGAGGGACCGGGGAGCTGTTTTTT.